A single sample gave rise to the 17 T cell receptor beta chains below, sequenced in a study of T cell responses to AZD1222 COVID-19 vaccine (dated by TCRdb to the early 2020s). Library creation used the immunoSEQ multiplex PCR assay. Entries here come from immuneACCESS through TCRdb and include only in-frame sequences with V and J called. Some clones fail to appear in such tables; in the studies checked, an unresolved V gene covers under half of the shortfall, and the cause of the remainder is unknown. The sample table contains 120,000 to 150,000 clones; only one count was recorded for roughly 86% of them. 5% to 6% of the sample comes from the top ten. The sample's time point label is to be understood as: about 28 days (+/-7) after the second vaccine dose. Sequencing was performed on peripheral blood, taken 28 days after the second AZD1222 dose. All receptors derive from an adult who received the AZD1222 COVID-19 vaccine.

This chain links TRBV7-6 with TRBJ2-4, with a weak D call TRBD2 (5 bases). The length of the CDR3 is 13 residues. Germline CDR1 and CDR2: SGHVS and FNYEAQ. The ends were cut back, 5 bases at V and 2 bases at J, with 7 bases in the middle. In DNA form, the CDR3 reads TGTGCCAGCAGCGCGGGTCCCAAAAACATTCAGTACTTC. The encoded protein is CASSAGPKNIQYF. The full variable domain, rest sourced from reference TRBV7-6 and TRBJ2-4, is GAGVSQSPRYKVTKRGQDVALRCDPISGHVSLYWYRQALGQGPEFLTYFNYEAQQDKSGLPNDRFSAERPEGSISTLTIQRTEQRDSAMYRCASSAGPKNIQYFGAGTRLSVL.

The rearrangement joins TRBV2 to TRBJ2-3; maybe TRBD1 (6 bases). The germline gives CDR1 SNHLY, CDR2 FYNNEI. The CDR3 sequence is 17 residues long. The V end lost 7 bases, the J end lost 8 bases, and 28 bases lay between the germline ends. The CDR3 DNA reads as TGTGCCAGCAAAAGGGGGTTGGTGGCAGCGGCACTTCTTACGCAGTATTTT. It specifies CASKRGLVAAALLTQYF.

The rearrangement links TRBV19 to TRBJ1-2, with TRBD1 identical over 8 bases. V lost 8 bases to trimming and J lost 3 bases; unmatched junction nucleotides: 5. Germline V CDR1 and CDR2: LNHDA, SQIVND (reference sequence). This CDR3 is built from 13 residues. The CDR3 nucleotides are TGTGCCAGTTCTGGACAGGGCCACTATGGCTACACCTTC. This codes for CASSGQGHYGYTF.

The chain has TRBV28 and TRBJ1-3, with 9 bases lining up with TRBD1. In germline, CDR1 is MDHEN, CDR2 SYDVKM. The trim removed 4 bases at V and 0 bases at J, leaving 1 base unmatched. The CDR3 runs 15 residues. The CDR3 loop is CASSSTGGSGNTIYF. DNA for the CDR3: TGTGCCAGCAGTTCGACAGGGGGCTCTGGAAACACCATATATTTT.

This clone has only a few counts. The DNA of the CDR3 is TGCGCCAGTTCGGCTAGCGGGAGACCGAGCTCCTACGAGCAGTACTTC. This codes for CASSASGRPSSYEQYF. The J gene is TRBJ2-7, the V gene TRBV5-1; 10 bases line up with TRBD2. The V and J ends lost 8 bases and 0 bases, in that order; junction bases with no gene match: 11. The CDR3 loop spans 16 amino acids. Looked up from germline, CDR1 is SGHRS and CDR2 is YFSETQ. Looking up the rest from reference TRBV5-1 and TRBJ2-7 gives the full variable domain: KAGVTQTPRYLIKTRGQQVTLSCSPISGHRSVSWYQQTPGQGLQFLFEYFSETQRNKGNFPGRFSGRQFSNSRSEMNVSTLELGDSALYLCASSASGRPSSYEQYFGPGTRLTVT.

The chain recombines TRBV18 with TRBJ1-1; the match to TRBD1 covers 7 bases. The CDR3 runs to 16 residues. Per germline, CDR1 KGHSH and CDR2 LQKENI. Trimming took 6 bases from V and 0 from J; bases not matched to a gene: 10. CDR3 nucleotides: TGTGCCAGCTCGCGAAGGGACAGAAATTTGAACACTGAAGCTTTCTTT. Protein sequence: CASSRRDRNLNTEAFF.

This clone has a handful of counts. J is TRBJ1-1 and V is TRBV4-2, with TRBD1 identical over 8 bases. This CDR3 contains 18 residues. Germline V gene data show CDR1 as LGHNA and CDR2 as YNFKEQ. J gave up 1 base and V 0 bases, and 10 bases lay outside the gene matches. CDR3 residues: CASSQDLAGGKENTEAFF. The CDR3 DNA sequence: TGTGCCAGCAGCCAAGATTTGGCAGGGGGCAAAGAGAACACTGAAGCTTTCTTT.

The rearrangement links TRBV4-2 to TRBJ2-1, with unresolved D. The CDR3 runs 12 residues. The germline gives CDR1 LGHNA, CDR2 YNFKEQ. The V gene lost 6 bases and the J gene lost 5 bases, with 8 bases spanning the gap. As DNA, the CDR3 is TGTGCCAGCAGGAGTCAGGACAATGAGCAGTTCTTC. Amino acid sequence: CASRSQDNEQFF.

The genes are TRBV6-1 and TRBJ1-2; D is possibly TRBD1 (6 bases). The germline V gene encodes CDR1 MNHNS and CDR2 SASEGT. The V and J ends lost 5 bases and 7 bases respectively, with 20 bases between them. This CDR3 region has 15 residues. CDR3 sequence (DNA): TGTGCCAGCAGTCCAGGGGCCGCTACCCTCCGTGGCTACACCTTC. It is translated as CASSPGAATLRGYTF.

The rearrangement uses TRBV19 and TRBJ2-3; D may be TRBD1 (7 bases). The V gene's germline CDR1 is LNHDA and CDR2 SQIVND (reference sequence). V lost 3 bases to trimming and J lost 6 bases, with 13 bases between them. This CDR3 is 14 amino acids long. The CDR3: CASSMGRGVDTQYF. CDR3 nucleotide sequence: TGTGCCAGTAGTATGGGCAGGGGGGTGGATACGCAGTATTTT. Filled out from reference TRBV19 and TRBJ2-3, the complete variable domain reads DGGITQSPKYLFRKEGQNVTLSCEQNLNHDAMYWYRQDPGQGLRLIYYSQIVNDFQKGDIAEGYSVSREKKESFPLTVTSAQKNPTAFYLCASSMGRGVDTQYFGPGTRLTVL.

This rearrangement joins TRBV24-1 to TRBJ2-5, with TRBD1 matching 9 bases. The junction had 13 bases not matched to a gene; V was cut back by 7 bases and J by 5 bases. The CDR3 is 16 residues long. Looked up from germline, CDR1 is KGHDR and CDR2 is SFDVKD. The CDR3 here is CATRPRTGAPYETQYF. The CDR3 region has the DNA TGTGCCACCAGACCCCGGACAGGGGCACCGTATGAGACCCAGTACTTC.

The V gene is TRBV6-1, the J gene TRBJ1-5; D remains ambiguous. The germline V gene encodes CDR1 MNHNS and CDR2 SASEGT. The CDR3 is 14 residues long. Trimming took 3 bases from V and 1 from J, leaving 7 bases between them. The CDR3 is CASSDGGSNQPQHF. The CDR3 DNA reads TGTGCCAGCAGTGACGGAGGGAGCAATCAGCCCCAGCATTTT.

The V and J genes are TRBV14 and TRBJ1-1; D unresolved. Trimming took off 4 bases at V and 2 bases at J, with 11 bases between the two ends. CDR1 and CDR2 (germline): SGHDN, FVKESK. The CDR3 has 14 residues. The DNA for the CDR3 is TGTGCCAGCAGCCTCACGCCGGGCAACACTGAAGCTTTCTTT. As protein: CASSLTPGNTEAFF.

The rearrangement uses TRBV9 and TRBJ2-3; D might be TRBD1 (5 bases). Between the trimmed V and J ends, which lost 0 bases and 4 bases, there was a span of 12 bases. The CDR3 runs 15 residues. Germline CDR1 is SGDLS and CDR2 is YYNGEE. Written as DNA, the CDR3 is TGTGCCAGCAGCGTAGCTCCAGGGATGGCAGATACGCAGTATTTT. Translating gives CASSVAPGMADTQYF.

The CDR3 DNA is TGTGCCATTGTGTCGGGACAAACGAACACTGAAGCTTTCTTT. Residues: CAIVSGQTNTEAFF. The chain recombines TRBV10-3 with TRBJ1-1, with a tentative D call TRBD1 (6 bases). V lost 9 bases and J 1 base, leaving 15 bases between the germline ends. The CDR3 extends over 14 amino acids. Germline V gene lookup returns CDR1 ENHRY and CDR2 SYGVKD.

The chain uses TRBV29-1 and TRBJ1-1; D unresolved. Between the trimmed V and J ends, which lost 1 base and 1 base, there was a span of 4 bases. The CDR3 is 12 residues long. In germline, CDR1 is SQVTM, CDR2 ANQGSEA. CDR3 residues: CSVEGQNTEAFF. CDR3 DNA sequence: TGCAGCGTTGAAGGACAGAACACTGAAGCTTTCTTT. Together with reference TRBV29-1 and TRBJ1-1, the CDR3 gives the full variable domain: SAVISQKPSRDICQRGTSLTIQCQVDSQVTMMFWYRQQPGQSLTLIATANQGSEATYESGFVIDKFPISRPNLTFSTLTVSNMSPEDSSIYLCSVEGQNTEAFFGQGTRLTVV.

This clone was seen a handful of times. This chain uses TRBV5-1 with TRBJ2-3, with D perhaps given as TRBD1 or TRBD2 (6 bases each). CDR3 size: 17 residues. Germline V gene sequence: CDR1 SGHRS, CDR2 YFSETQ. V lost 7 bases and J 4 bases, leaving 25 bases between the germline ends. The CDR3 reads CASCRGQGQLGADTQYF. The CDR3 nucleotides read TGCGCCAGCTGCCGGGGGCAGGGGCAGCTGGGGGCAGATACGCAGTATTTT.